Below, 11 T cell receptor beta chains from the same sample are listed, as sequenced in a study of vaccination and CD4 T cells after COVID-19. Their antigen targets remain unknown. The treatment: roughly 11-day PBMC culture with coronavirus spike peptide pools or control peptides (ViraFEST assay). Cultured CD4+ T-cell DNA underwent Oncomine TCR Beta short-read sequencing. MiXCR was run by TCRdb on the PCR reads, yielding one entry per CDR3 protein. The sample holds about 20,000 distinct CDR3 sequences, over 50% seen once. The sample consisted of CD4+ T cells from blood, cultured in vitro. Receptors were obtained from a human donor who had recovered from COVID-19.

This clonotype was seen once. The CDR3 loop is CSARETGRMNTEAFF. The CDR3, as DNA: TGCAGTGCTAGAGAAACGGGCCGCATGAACACTGAAGCTTTCTTT. The chain carries TRBV20-1 and TRBJ1-1, with unresolved D. Per the germline V gene, CDR1 is DFQATT and CDR2 is SNEGSKA (reference sequence). This CDR3 has 15 amino acids. V was cut by 0 bases and J by 0 bases, with 11 bases left in between.

This clonotype was counted between two and nine times. The chain combines TRBV7-9 with TRBJ1-1; D remains ambiguous. CDR3 length equals 14 residues. Germline assignment: CDR1 SEHNR and CDR2 FQNEAQ (reference sequence). Trimming pared 5 bases from V and 1 base from J, leaving 11 bases between. This chain's CDR3 is CASSASLGNTEAFF. The DNA of the CDR3 is TGTGCCAGCAGCGCCTCTCTGGGGAACACTGAAGCTTTCTTT.

The V and J genes are TRBV5-1 and TRBJ2-5; tentatively, D is TRBD1 (6 bases). The CDR3 sequence is 14 residues long. Trimming left V 4 bases short and J 2 bases short, with 12 bases between. Germline V lookup: CDR1 SGHRS, CDR2 YFSETQ. The CDR3 spells CASSPSGQQETQYF. In DNA form, the CDR3 reads TGCGCCAGCAGCCCCAGCGGACAGCAAGAGACCCAGTACTTC. Complete variable domain (other parts from reference TRBV5-1 and TRBJ2-5): KAGVTQTPRYLIKTRGQQVTLSCSPISGHRSVSWYQQTPGQGLQFLFEYFSETQRNKGNFPGRFSGRQFSNSRSEMNVSTLELGDSALYLCASSPSGQQETQYFGPGTRLLVL.

The chain uses TRBV6-2 or TRBV6-3 and TRBJ1-5; D remains ambiguous. The CDR3 consists of 14 residues. Trimming took 6 bases from V and 3 from J, leaving 12 bases between them. Per germline, CDR1 MNHEY and CDR2 SVGEGT. CDR3 nucleotide sequence: TGTGCCAGCAGGATCGGGCCGCCCAATCAGCCCCAGCATTTT. This translates into CASRIGPPNQPQHF.

The chain links TRBV6-1 to TRBJ1-2; perhaps TRBD1 as D (6 bases). Trimming pared 7 bases from V and 7 bases from J, leaving 19 bases between. Germline V gene lookup returns CDR1 MNHNS and CDR2 SASEGT. The CDR3 has 14 amino acids. The CDR3 reads CASTKNRDMGGYTF. The CDR3 coding sequence is TGTGCCAGCACCAAAAACCGGGACATGGGTGGCTACACCTTC.

This clonotype was seen a few times. The chain employs TRBV20-1 and TRBJ1-2; no firm D call. V dropped 3 bases and J dropped 7 bases, with 12 bases sitting between them. Per germline, CDR1 DFQATT and CDR2 SNEGSKA (reference sequence). The CDR3 totals 12 residues. CDR3 bases: TGCAGTGCTAGTTCATCGGGTGGTGGCTACACCTTC. Protein product: CSASSSGGGYTF.

This clonotype turned up a few times. The J gene is TRBJ2-5, the V gene TRBV20-1; TRBD2 matches 8 bases. Germline V CDR1 and CDR2: DFQATT, SNEGSKA (reference sequence). The length of the CDR3 is 16 residues. V dropped 6 bases and J dropped 2; count of bases not matched to a gene: 14. DNA of the CDR3: TGCAGTGCCATAAGACCCAGCGGGGGCCAACAAGAGACCCAGTACTTC. As protein: CSAIRPSGGQQETQYF.

V gene TRBV6-1 combines with J gene TRBJ1-2; 7 positions agree with TRBD1. CDR1 and CDR2 from the germline V gene are MNHNS and SASEGT. J was trimmed by 1 base and V by 4 bases; bases with no gene match: 6. CDR3 size: 15 residues. This CDR3 reads CASSAVRDSNYGYTF. CDR3 coding DNA: TGTGCCAGCAGTGCAGTGAGGGACAGTAACTATGGCTACACCTTC.

The genes are TRBV7-6 and TRBJ1-5; D gene uncertain. Per germline, CDR1 SGHVS and CDR2 FNYEAQ. The V and J ends lost 5 bases and 4 bases respectively, with 12 bases between them. CDR3 length: 14 amino acids. The CDR3 reads CASSPTGTNQPQHF. The CDR3 DNA reads as TGTGCCAGCAGCCCGACGGGCACTAATCAGCCCCAGCATTTT.

In this sample, this clonotype turned up a few times. The J gene is TRBJ2-4, the V gene TRBV6-2 or TRBV6-3; 12 bases are a match to TRBD2. Germline values: CDR1 MNHEY, CDR2 SVGEGT. Trimming cost V 4 bases and J 7 bases; bases outside gene matches: 11. This CDR3 contains 17 residues. The CDR3 nucleotides are TGTGCCAGCAGTTCCATGAGACTAGCGGGAGAGTCGAACATTCAGTACTTC. It codes for CASSSMRLAGESNIQYF.

CDR3 loop: CASSLALAGDLRNTGELFF. CDR3 nucleotide sequence: TGTGCCAGCAGCTTGGCTCTGGCAGGGGATTTGAGGAACACCGGGGAGCTGTTTTTT. The chain combines TRBV5-8 with TRBJ2-2, with a weak D call TRBD1 (6 bases). Trimming removed 0 bases from V and 1 base from J, with 19 bases in between. Per the germline V gene, CDR1 is SGHTS and CDR2 is YDEGEE. CDR3 length: 19 residues.